The next 21 T cell receptor beta chains were all read from a single sample in a study of T cell repertoires in cytomegalovirus infection. TCRdb ran MiXCR on the reads and lists one entry per CDR3 protein. The repertoire holds about 600,000 distinct CDR3 sequences, with 20% to 30% as singletons. Specimen: CD8+ T cells from PBMCs. These receptors were obtained from a human donor in good health (CMV status not recorded). Some clones in this sample may be carry-over from other donors' samples.

This clonotype was detected ten times or more. The chain carries TRBV7-9 and TRBJ2-7; 8 nucleotides agree with TRBD1. The CDR3 has 14 amino acids. Looked up from germline, CDR1 is SEHNR and CDR2 is FQNEAQ (reference sequence). Unmatched junction bases numbered 5, after V lost 2 bases and J lost 5 bases. CDR3 amino acids: CASSLLGQGHEQYV. CDR3 nucleotides: TGTGCCAGCAGCTTATTAGGACAGGGCCACGAGCAGTACGTC.

This clonotype was counted at least ten times. The chain carries TRBV7-8 and TRBJ1-5; D unclear. V was pared by 2 bases and J by 3 bases, with 11 bases between. CDR3 length: 15 residues. Per germline, CDR1 SGHVS and CDR2 FQNEAQ. The CDR3 coding sequence is TGTGCCAGCAGCTTAAGGCCCGAATCCAATCAGCCCCAGCATTTT. Its translation is CASSLRPESNQPQHF.

Concerning this clonotype: An end of the junction does not agree with germline; a read error may underlie this. V usage is TRBV28 and J usage is TRBJ1-5; 7 nucleotides line up with TRBD1. Germline V lookup: CDR1 MDHEN, CDR2 SYDVKM. The CDR3 contains 14 residues. The chain's CDR3 is CTSSPGQVNQPQHF. CDR3 sequence (DNA): TGTACCAGCAGTCCCGGACAGGTCAATCAGCCCCAGCATTTT.

Turning to this clonotype: A read error is possible here, since a much larger clone lies one base away. This chain connects TRBV7-1 to TRBJ2-2; 7 bases are shared with TRBD2. Being an ORF, TRBV7-1 has a function that is uncertain. There are 15 residues in the CDR3. The CDR3 protein is CASSLTAGNSGELFF. The CDR3, as DNA: TGTGCCAGCAGCCTGACAGCGGGGAACTCCGGGGAGCTGTTTTTT.

J is TRBJ2-5 and V is TRBV28; D uncertain. Germline V gene data show CDR1 as MDHEN and CDR2 as SYDVKM. The ends were cut back, 4 bases at V and 5 bases at J, with 8 bases in the middle. This CDR3 has 12 amino acids. This chain's CDR3 is CASSSSDETQYF. DNA for the CDR3: TGTGCCAGCAGTTCCTCCGACGAGACCCAGTACTTC.

This chain's CDR3 is CASSVAGSAKNIQYF. The CDR3 DNA reads as TGTGCCAGCAGCGTAGCTGGGTCCGCCAAAAACATTCAGTACTTC. The rearrangement links TRBV9 to TRBJ2-4; unclear D gene. Between the trimmed V and J ends, which lost 0 bases and 1 base, there was a span of 8 bases. CDR3 length: 15 residues. Per germline, CDR1 SGDLS and CDR2 YYNGEE.

The chain uses TRBV28 and TRBJ1-5, with TRBD1 as a possible D gene (5 bases). Trimming took off 5 bases at V and 5 bases at J, with 13 bases between the two ends. Germline values: CDR1 MDHEN, CDR2 SYDVKM. The CDR3 has 14 residues. The CDR3 region is CASSPSRGHQPQHF. In DNA form, the CDR3 reads TGTGCCAGCAGTCCCTCGAGGGGCCATCAGCCCCAGCATTTT.

This clonotype was recorded many times. The rearrangement links TRBV2 to TRBJ1-1, with no clear D. V was cut by 6 bases and J by 1 base, with 6 bases left in between. Germline V gives CDR1 SNHLY, CDR2 FYNNEI. The CDR3 totals 12 residues. In DNA, the CDR3 is TGTGCCAGCAGCGGGAGGAACACTGAAGCTTTCTTT. Translation gives CASSGRNTEAFF.

This clonotype was recorded a few times. The V and J genes are TRBV5-4 and TRBJ2-1; 10 nucleotides agree with TRBD2. V shed 6 bases, J shed 8 bases, and the junction held 5 bases outside the gene matches. CDR1 SGHNT and CDR2 YYREEE come from the germline V gene (reference sequence). This CDR3 comprises 13 residues. Written as DNA, the CDR3 is TGTGCCAGCACTAGCGGGGGCTGGGATGAGCAGTTCTTC. Protein sequence: CASTSGGWDEQFF.

The V and J genes are TRBV6-2 or TRBV6-3 and TRBJ1-4; D is unclear. Per the germline V gene, CDR1 is MNHEY and CDR2 is SVGEGT. V lost 6 bases to trimming and J lost 8 bases, with 19 bases between them. The CDR3 runs 15 residues. The chain's CDR3 is CASSPSDMFGEKLFF. The CDR3 nucleotides are TGTGCCAGCAGCCCCTCCGACATGTTCGGCGAAAAACTGTTTTTT.

Details on this clonotype: This may arise from a read error, as a much more abundant clone is one base away. The chain has TRBV7-2 and TRBJ2-7; no reliable D call. This CDR3 spans 15 amino acids. CDR1 and CDR2 (germline): SGHTA, FQGNSA. V was pared by 1 base and J by 2 bases, with 12 bases between. CDR3 sequence (DNA): TGTGCCAGCAGCTTAGTAAGGGTTTTCCCCTACGAGCAGTACTTC. Translated, it gives CASSLVRVFPYEQYF.

The CDR3: CASSVGDRSEAAFF. The CDR3 nucleotides are TGTGCCAGCAGCGTAGGAGACAGGTCCGAAGCAGCTTTCTTT. J is TRBJ1-1 and V is TRBV9; the D gene is possibly TRBD1 (6 bases). Germline V gives CDR1 SGDLS, CDR2 YYNGEE. With 0 bases removed from V and 10 bases from J, the gap between germline ends came to 16 bases. The CDR3 is made up of 14 amino acids.

Many counts were recorded for this clonotype. The genes are TRBV7-8 and TRBJ2-5, with 7 bases matching TRBD2. The germline CDR1 and CDR2 sequences are SGHVS and FQNEAQ. The CDR3 runs to 14 residues. The V segment lost 7 bases and the J segment 5 bases; nucleotides outside the gene matches: 10. CDR3 bases: TGTGCCAGCACTTCGACTAGCTTTCCCGAGACCCAGTACTTC. Amino acids: CASTSTSFPETQYF.

The genes are TRBV9 and TRBJ1-4; no definite D call. Trimming pared 3 bases from V and 11 bases from J, leaving 11 bases between. In germline, CDR1 is SGDLS, CDR2 YYNGEE. The CDR3 runs to 12 residues. The CDR3 protein is CASSGSGGKLFF. DNA for the CDR3: TGTGCCAGCAGCGGCTCAGGCGGGAAACTGTTTTTT.

For this clonotype: This is likely a read error, given that the CDR3 carries no conserved phenylalanine or tryptophan at its end. V gene TRBV4-1 combines with J gene TRBJ2-3; possible D gene TRBD2, 5 bases. The germline V gene has CDR1 MGHRA and CDR2 YSYEKL. The ends were cut back, 0 bases at V and 3 bases at J, with 7 bases in the middle. This CDR3 contains 14 residues. CDR3 protein: CASSQDRGTDTQYS. The CDR3 DNA follows: TGCGCCAGCAGCCAAGACCGAGGGACAGATACGCAGTATTCT.

This clonotype has a handful of counts. The chain couples TRBV6-6 to TRBJ2-7; maybe TRBD2 (7 bases). Germline V CDR1 and CDR2: MNHNY, SVGAGI (reference sequence). The germline V and J ends were trimmed by 0 bases and 7 bases, with 16 bases remaining between them. The CDR3 spans 15 residues. CDR3 region: CASSYSGGAPGEQYV. CDR3 sequence (DNA): TGTGCCAGCAGTTACTCGGGGGGGGCCCCCGGGGAGCAGTACGTC.

In this sample, this clonotype turned up a few times. This sequence joins TRBV6-5 and TRBJ2-6, with TRBD1 as a possible D gene (8 bases). The CDR3 consists of 18 residues. The V and J ends lost 0 bases and 0 bases respectively, with 12 bases between them. Germline loops: CDR1 MNHEY, CDR2 SVGAGI. CDR3 region: CASSYSTGDYSGANVLTF. CDR3 sequence (DNA): TGTGCCAGCAGTTACTCGACAGGGGACTACTCTGGGGCCAACGTCCTGACTTTC.

The chain couples TRBV7-4 to TRBJ2-2; the D gene is possibly TRBD1 (6 bases). The length of the CDR3 is 16 residues. Germline CDR1 is SGHVT and CDR2 is SQSDAQ. The V end lost 5 bases, the J end lost 1 base, and 14 bases lay between the germline ends. This chain's CDR3 is CASSPISRGNTGELFF. CDR3 nucleotides: TGTGCCAGCAGCCCAATAAGCAGGGGGAACACCGGGGAGCTGTTTTTT. The full variable domain, its missing parts supplied by reference TRBV7-4 and TRBJ2-2, is GAGVSQSPRYKVAKRGRDVALRCDSISGHVTLYWYRQTLGQGSEVLTYSQSDAQRDKSGRPSGRFSAERPERSVSTLKIQRTEQGDSAVYLCASSPISRGNTGELFFGEGSRLTVL.

This clonotype occurred a few times. The chain joins TRBV28 to TRBJ1-6, with D perhaps matching TRBD1 (5 bases). Trimming cost V 2 bases and J 1 base, with 12 bases left between them. CDR1 is MDHEN, CDR2 SYDVKM, per germline. CDR3 length: 17 residues. The CDR3 nucleotides read TGTGCCAGCAGTTTAGTGGGGGAAGGATCCTATAATTCACCCCTCCACTTT. This encodes CASSLVGEGSYNSPLHF.

J is TRBJ2-6 and V is TRBV29-1; tentatively, D is TRBD1 (6 bases). V dropped 6 bases and J dropped 0 bases, with 15 bases sitting between them. The CDR3 is 16 residues long. Germline V gene lookup returns CDR1 SQVTM and CDR2 ANQGSEA. Here the CDR3 reads CSVSGTPSSGANVLTF. CDR3 sequence (DNA): TGCAGCGTGTCCGGGACACCCTCCTCTGGGGCCAACGTCCTGACTTTC.

This chain links TRBV29-1 with TRBJ2-7, with D perhaps TRBD2 (7 bases). V was shortened by 1 base and J by 1 base, with 20 bases between the two germline ends. This CDR3 is 17 amino acids long. Per the germline V gene, CDR1 is SQVTM and CDR2 is ANQGSEA. The CDR3 loop reads CSVEGLGGLDSSYEQYF. In nucleotides, the CDR3 is TGCAGCGTTGAAGGTCTGGGGGGGCTGGACTCTTCCTACGAGCAGTACTTC.